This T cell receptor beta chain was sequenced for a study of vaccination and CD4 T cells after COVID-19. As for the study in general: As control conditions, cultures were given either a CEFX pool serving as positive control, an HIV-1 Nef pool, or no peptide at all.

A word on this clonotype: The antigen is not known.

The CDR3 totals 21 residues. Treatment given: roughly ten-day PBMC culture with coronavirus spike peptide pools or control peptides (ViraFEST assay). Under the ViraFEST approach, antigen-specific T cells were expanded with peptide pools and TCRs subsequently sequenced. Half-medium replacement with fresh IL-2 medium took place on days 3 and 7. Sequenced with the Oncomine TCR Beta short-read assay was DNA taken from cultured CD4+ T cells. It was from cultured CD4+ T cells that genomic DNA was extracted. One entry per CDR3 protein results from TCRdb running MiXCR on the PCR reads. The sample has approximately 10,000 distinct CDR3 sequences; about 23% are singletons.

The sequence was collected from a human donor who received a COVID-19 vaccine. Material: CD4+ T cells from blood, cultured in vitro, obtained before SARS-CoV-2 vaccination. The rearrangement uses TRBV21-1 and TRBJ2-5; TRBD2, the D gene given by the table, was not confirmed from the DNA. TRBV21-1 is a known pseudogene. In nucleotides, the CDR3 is TGTGCCAGCAGCAAAGTGGCAGTCGGGGGACTAGCGGGGGGGACGAGGGGGACCCAGTACTTC. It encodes CASSKVAVGGLAGGTRGTQYF.